This TCR beta chain appears in the sequencing data of a study of molecular identifiers for immune sequencing clone quantification. Study-level background: Five portions were made in replicates from RNA of 20,000 or 100,000 naive CD8 cells, and four underwent sequencing. Study-wide results and caveats: With a barcode shared among identical TCR molecules, highly expanded clone sizes could be underestimated.

Trimming cost V 5 bases and J 2 bases; bases outside gene matches: 5. CDR1 is PRHDT and CDR2 is FYEKMQ in the germline V gene (reference sequence). CDR3 size: 15 residues. Both previously described methods and listed TCR primers were employed to make bulk TCR libraries. From the PCR reads, TCRdb called clonotypes with MiXCR, one entry per CDR3 protein. The profile covers hundreds of thousands of distinct CDR3 sequences, with around 25% appearing a single time and 0.78% taken by the ten largest. Naive CD8 T cell sorting was performed on the CD8+CD4-CCR7+CD45RA+ phenotype. This clonotype was found a few times. The antigen is unknown.

The chain is built from TRBV13 and TRBJ2-7; TRBD2 aligns across 11 bases. This receptor was obtained from a human donor in good health. Some libraries in this study had Jurkat cell RNA spiked in. The sample comprised naive CD8+ T cells from blood, with Jurkat cell RNA spiked in. Documented subset: FACS-sorted CD8+CD4-CCR7+CD45RA+ naive T cells. The DNA of the CDR3 is TGTGCCAGCAGCCAGACTAGCGGGAAAGCCTACGAGCAGTACTTC. It specifies CASSQTSGKAYEQYF.